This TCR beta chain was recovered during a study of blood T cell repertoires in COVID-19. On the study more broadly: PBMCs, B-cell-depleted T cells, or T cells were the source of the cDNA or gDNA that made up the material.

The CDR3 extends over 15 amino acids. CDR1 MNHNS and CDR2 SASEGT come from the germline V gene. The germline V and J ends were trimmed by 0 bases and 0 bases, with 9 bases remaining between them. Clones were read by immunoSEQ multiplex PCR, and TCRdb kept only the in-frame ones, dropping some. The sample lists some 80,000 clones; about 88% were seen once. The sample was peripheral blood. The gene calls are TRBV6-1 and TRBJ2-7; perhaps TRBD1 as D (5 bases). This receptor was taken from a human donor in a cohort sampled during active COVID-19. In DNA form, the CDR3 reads TGTGCCAGCAGTGAAGCGGATGGGGCCTCCTACGAGCAGTACTTC. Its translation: CASSEADGASYEQYF.